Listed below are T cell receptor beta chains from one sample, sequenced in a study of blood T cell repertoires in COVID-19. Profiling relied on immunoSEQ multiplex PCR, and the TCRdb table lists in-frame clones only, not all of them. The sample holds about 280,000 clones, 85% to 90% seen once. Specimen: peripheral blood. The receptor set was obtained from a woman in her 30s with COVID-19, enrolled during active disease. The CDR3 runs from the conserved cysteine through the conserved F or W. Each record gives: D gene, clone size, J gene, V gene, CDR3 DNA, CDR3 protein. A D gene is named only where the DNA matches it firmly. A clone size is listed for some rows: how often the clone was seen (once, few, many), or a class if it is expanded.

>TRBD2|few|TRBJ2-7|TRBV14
TGTGCCAGCAGCGTAGGCCCTAGCGGGAGCATCAGTTACGAGCAGTACTTC
CASSVGPSGSISYEQYF
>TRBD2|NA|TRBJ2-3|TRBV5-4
TGTGCCAGCAGCAACCTAGCGGGAGGGAGCACAGATACGCAGTATTTT
CASSNLAGGSTDTQYF
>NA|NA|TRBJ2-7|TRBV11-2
TGTGCCAGCAGCCCAAAGGACTATGGCTACGAGCAGTACTTC
CASSPKDYGYEQYF
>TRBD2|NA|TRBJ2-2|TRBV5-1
TGCGCCAGCGGGGAGGGGAATTTTATCGGGGAGCTGTTTTTT
CASGEGNFIGELFF
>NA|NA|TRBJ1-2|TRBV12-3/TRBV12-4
TGTGCCAGCAGTCAATCAGGGTGGGGCTACACCTTC
CASSQSGWGYTF
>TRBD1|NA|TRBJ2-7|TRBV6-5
TGTGCCAGCAGGCGCGGGACAGGGTCGCTGCTCGAGCAGTACTTC
CASRRGTGSLLEQYF
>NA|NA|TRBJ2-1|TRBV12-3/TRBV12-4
TGTGCCAGCAGATCATTGCGGAATGAGCAGTTCTTC
CASRSLRNEQFF
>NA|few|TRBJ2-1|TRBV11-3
TGTGCCAGCAGCTTCGACAGCCTGGGCAATGAGCAGTTCTTC
CASSFDSLGNEQFF
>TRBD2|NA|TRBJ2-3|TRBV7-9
TGTGCCAGCAGCTCTATACTAGCGGGAGTGTCAGATACGCAGTATTTT
CASSSILAGVSDTQYF
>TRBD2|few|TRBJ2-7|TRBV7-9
TGTGCCAGCAGCATCGAGCGGGGGGTTTACGAGCAGTACTTC
CASSIERGVYEQYF
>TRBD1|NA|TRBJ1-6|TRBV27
TGTGCCAGCAGTTTAATTGACCGGGACAGGGGTTCACCCCTCCACTTT
CASSLIDRDRGSPLHF
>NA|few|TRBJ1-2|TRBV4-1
TGCGCCAGCAGCCAGCAGGTTAACTATGGCTACACCTTC
CASSQQVNYGYTF